A single sample gave rise to the 26 T cell receptor beta chains below, sequenced in a study of blood T cell repertoires in COVID-19. Profiled with immunoSEQ multiplex PCR; TCRdb holds only in-frame clones, not every one. The table has 150,000 to 200,000 clones, 84% seen once. The sample consisted of PBMCs or T cells enriched from blood (not recorded which). The receptors were gathered from a woman under 40 who had been exposed to COVID-19.

The V gene is TRBV24-1, the J gene TRBJ1-1; D remains unclear. The germline V and J ends were trimmed by 5 bases and 3 bases, with 9 bases remaining between them. The CDR3 sequence is 13 residues long. Germline assignment: CDR1 KGHDR and CDR2 SFDVKD. The CDR3 loop reads CATSGGKDTEAFF. CDR3 in DNA: TGTGCCACCAGTGGCGGCAAGGACACTGAAGCTTTCTTT.

The rearrangement links TRBV24-1 to TRBJ1-5, with TRBD1 matching over 7 bases. The CDR3 is made up of 12 amino acids. The V and J ends lost 3 bases and 9 bases, in that order; junction bases with no gene match: 1. The germline V gene encodes CDR1 KGHDR and CDR2 SFDVKD. CDR3 protein: CATSDRTGPQHF. CDR3 DNA: TGTGCCACCAGTGATAGGACAGGGCCCCAGCATTTT.

V and J are TRBV12-3 or TRBV12-4 and TRBJ1-1; D ambiguous. Trimming stripped 3 bases from V and 4 bases from J, with 9 bases between. The CDR3 has 13 amino acids. The CDR3 protein is CASSFTRGTEAFF. The CDR3, as DNA: TGTGCCAGCAGTTTTACCCGGGGCACTGAAGCTTTCTTT.

The gene calls are TRBV10-3 and TRBJ1-4, with 11 bases that match TRBD1. The CDR3 is 17 amino acids. V gave up 4 bases and J gave up 3 bases; unmatched junction bases: 7. The V gene's germline CDR1 is ENHRY and CDR2 SYGVKD. The CDR3 bases are TGTGCCATCAGTGGTTTGGGGACAGGGGGGCCTAATGAAAAACTGTTTTTT. Amino acid sequence: CAISGLGTGGPNEKLFF.

V usage is TRBV12-3 or TRBV12-4 and J usage is TRBJ1-1; D perhaps matches TRBD1 (5 bases). This CDR3 contains 12 residues. V gave up 8 bases and J gave up 11 bases, with 18 bases separating them. CDR3 in amino acids: CASGIQGIGAFF. The CDR3 nucleotides are TGTGCCAGCGGTATTCAGGGTATTGGGGCTTTCTTT.

CDR3 coding DNA: TGTGCCAGTTCCATGACAGGGACTGGGGCCAACGTCCTGACTTTC. It yields the protein CASSMTGTGANVLTF. The chain carries TRBV19 and TRBJ2-6; 7 positions match TRBD1. Trimming cost V 8 bases and J 2 bases; bases outside gene matches: 6. Germline assignment: CDR1 LNHDA and CDR2 SQIVND (reference sequence). This CDR3 is built from 15 residues.

This chain links TRBV11-2 with TRBJ2-5; D is unresolved. Trimming stripped 2 bases from V and 0 bases from J, with 10 bases between. CDR3 size: 15 residues. Germline CDR1 reads SGHAT; CDR2 reads FQNNGV. In nucleotides, the CDR3 is TGTGCCAGCAGCTTAAGAACCACAAACCAAGAGACCCAGTACTTC. It is translated as CASSLRTTNQETQYF.

V and J are TRBV27 and TRBJ1-1, with 7 bases aligning to TRBD1. The CDR3 is made up of 16 amino acids. In germline, CDR1 is MNHEY, CDR2 SMNVEV (reference sequence). Unmatched junction bases numbered 10, after V lost 5 bases and J lost 1 base. The CDR3, as DNA: TGTGCCAGCAGTAGGATCGCGGGACAGAAGAACACTGAAGCTTTCTTT. Protein: CASSRIAGQKNTEAFF.

This chain joins TRBV29-1 and TRBJ1-2; D remains unclear. Between the trimmed V and J ends, which lost 1 base and 5 bases, there was a span of 11 bases. Germline V gives CDR1 SQVTM, CDR2 ANQGSEA. There are 13 residues in the CDR3. The CDR3 DNA reads as TGCAGCGTTGAAGTCGGGGTAGAGTATGGCTACACCTTC. This gives the protein CSVEVGVEYGYTF.

The chain links TRBV19 to TRBJ2-1; possibly TRBD1 for D (6 bases). This CDR3 is 13 amino acids long. V lost 4 bases and J 2 bases, leaving 6 bases between the germline ends. CDR1 is LNHDA and CDR2 is SQIVND in the germline V gene (reference sequence). This chain's CDR3 is CASSRTAYNEQFF. The CDR3 DNA reads TGTGCCAGTAGTAGGACAGCCTACAATGAGCAGTTCTTC. The full variable domain, rest sourced from reference TRBV19 and TRBJ2-1, is DGGITQSPKYLFRKEGQNVTLSCEQNLNHDAMYWYRQDPGQGLRLIYYSQIVNDFQKGDIAEGYSVSREKKESFPLTVTSAQKNPTAFYLCASSRTAYNEQFFGPGTRLTVL.

The CDR3 sequence is CASSPQGPRVVTEAFF. CDR3 DNA sequence: TGTGCCAGCAGTCCCCAAGGACCGAGGGTAGTCACTGAAGCTTTCTTT. This chain links TRBV27 with TRBJ1-1; D is unresolved. V was clipped by 5 bases and J by 4 bases, with 20 bases between them. CDR1 and CDR2 from the germline V gene are MNHEY and SMNVEV (reference sequence). This CDR3 contains 16 residues.

The chain recombines TRBV12-3 or TRBV12-4 with TRBJ1-5; unclear D gene. This CDR3 is built from 13 residues. The germline V and J ends were trimmed by 1 base and 7 bases, with 8 bases remaining between them. This chain's CDR3 is CASSLERGQPQHF. CDR3 coding DNA: TGTGCCAGCAGTTTAGAGCGAGGGCAGCCCCAGCATTTT.

The chain recombines TRBV7-3 with TRBJ1-2; D is undetermined. V was shortened by 1 base and J by 7 bases, with 10 bases between the two germline ends. This CDR3 comprises 13 residues. The germline gives CDR1 SGHTA, CDR2 FQGTGA. CDR3 nucleotide sequence: TGTGCCAGCAGCTTAAACTCCGGGGTTGGCTACACCTTC. Protein sequence: CASSLNSGVGYTF.

This clone has just one count. This sequence joins TRBV7-9 and TRBJ1-1; TRBD1 is a possible D gene (5 bases). CDR1 is SEHNR and CDR2 is FQNEAQ in the germline V gene (reference sequence). V was pared by 4 bases and J by 6 bases, with 15 bases between. The CDR3 runs 14 residues. The CDR3 sequence: CASSSPGVAPEAFF. The DNA for the CDR3 is TGTGCCAGCAGCTCCCCGGGGGTGGCTCCTGAAGCTTTCTTT.

The chain employs TRBV30 and TRBJ1-5, with no clear D. Trimming cost V 3 bases and J 4 bases, with 10 bases left between them. From germline, CDR1 is GTSNPN and CDR2 SVGIG (reference sequence). This CDR3 spans 13 amino acids. In DNA, the CDR3 is TGTGCCTGGAGCCGAGGTTTGAATCAGCCCCAGCATTTT. It is translated as CAWSRGLNQPQHF.

The chain has TRBV27 and TRBJ2-1; 8 positions match TRBD1. This CDR3 has 17 residues. Unmatched junction bases numbered 14, after V lost 5 bases and J lost 5 bases. CDR1 is MNHEY and CDR2 is SMNVEV in the germline V gene (reference sequence). CDR3 loop: CASSRRSQGAPNNEQFF. Here the CDR3 DNA reads TGTGCCAGCAGTCGACGCAGCCAGGGGGCGCCGAACAATGAGCAGTTCTTC.

The chain has TRBV5-4 and TRBJ2-2; 8 bases are a match to TRBD1. Germline-derived CDR1 and CDR2 are SGHNT and YYREEE (reference sequence). V shed 4 bases, J shed 3 bases, and the junction held 8 bases outside the gene matches. The CDR3 totals 16 residues. In nucleotides, the CDR3 is TGTGCCAGCAGCCCACCAGGGGGCCTGTACACCGGGGAGCTGTTTTTT. Translated, it gives CASSPPGGLYTGELFF.

This chain connects TRBV27 to TRBJ2-3; 11 bases map to TRBD2. Per germline, CDR1 MNHEY and CDR2 SMNVEV (reference sequence). This CDR3 is built from 14 residues. V shed 5 bases, J shed 14 bases, and the junction held 12 bases outside the gene matches. CDR3 DNA: TGTGCCAGCAGTCCACGGGTAGCGGGGGGGCTACTGTATTTT. This gives the protein CASSPRVAGGLLYF.

This CDR3 is CASRWGPGLADTQYF. CDR3 in DNA: TGTGCCAGCAGGTGGGGGCCGGGGTTGGCAGATACGCAGTATTTT. The genes are TRBV5-4 and TRBJ2-3; D perhaps matches TRBD1 (6 bases). CDR1 and CDR2 (germline): SGHNT, YYREEE (reference sequence). The CDR3 length is 15 residues. V was shortened by 5 bases and J by 4 bases, with 17 bases between the two germline ends.

The V call is TRBV12-3 or TRBV12-4, the J call TRBJ1-4, with no clear D. The CDR3 loop spans 13 amino acids. V was trimmed by 5 bases and J by 8 bases, leaving 12 bases between them. Written as DNA, the CDR3 is TGTGCCAGCAGTCCTCAGTTGAACGAAAAACTGTTTTTT. This translates into CASSPQLNEKLFF.

The V call is TRBV2, the J call TRBJ2-1; unclear D gene. The CDR3 has 12 amino acids. The V end was cut by 10 bases, the J end by 8 bases, with 15 bases between. CDR1 is SNHLY and CDR2 is FYNNEI in the germline V gene. CDR3 loop: CATDESNDEQFF. As DNA, the CDR3 is TGTGCCACCGATGAGAGCAATGATGAGCAGTTCTTC.

The gene calls are TRBV5-6 and TRBJ2-5; 7 nucleotides agree with TRBD2. With 3 bases clipped from V and 2 bases from J, the junction kept 16 bases outside the gene matches. The CDR3 runs to 18 residues. Looked up from germline, CDR1 is SGHDT and CDR2 is YYEEEE. The CDR3 DNA reads as TGTGCCAGCAGCTCCCCTACGGATCTGGGGGGGAGTCAAGAGACCCAGTACTTC. Translation gives CASSSPTDLGGSQETQYF.

The chain links TRBV11-2 to TRBJ2-1, with TRBD1 matching 7 bases. The ends lost 2 bases at V and 6 bases at J; junction bases unmatched: 7. The CDR3 loop spans 15 amino acids. Per germline, CDR1 SGHAT and CDR2 FQNNGV. The CDR3: CASSLQMNRGNEQFF. The CDR3 DNA reads as TGTGCCAGCAGCTTACAGATGAACAGGGGCAATGAGCAGTTCTTC.

The rearrangement joins TRBV12-3 or TRBV12-4 to TRBJ2-7, with D possibly TRBD2 on 6 matching bases. This CDR3 is 13 amino acids long. The V end was cut by 3 bases, the J end by 6 bases, with 12 bases between. CDR3 sequence (DNA): TGTGCCAGCAGTTTCGGGGGTCTGAGCGAGCAGTACTTC. It specifies CASSFGGLSEQYF.

The chain joins TRBV7-9 to TRBJ2-1, with a weak D call TRBD2 (6 bases). Germline CDR1 is SEHNR and CDR2 is FQNEAQ (reference sequence). The germline V and J ends were trimmed by 1 base and 5 bases, with 15 bases remaining between them. The length of the CDR3 is 16 residues. DNA of the CDR3: TGTGCCAGCAGCTTAGAAACGGGTGGCGGGAACAATGAGCAGTTCTTC. It encodes CASSLETGGGNNEQFF.

This CDR3 is CASSLELVSYNEQFF. CDR3 nucleotide sequence: TGTGCCAGCAGCTTAGAGCTGGTGTCCTACAATGAGCAGTTCTTC. The chain is built from TRBV7-2 and TRBJ2-1; D is undetermined. The CDR3 spans 15 residues. Trimming left V 1 base short and J 1 base short, with 8 bases between. The V gene's germline CDR1 is SGHTA and CDR2 FQGNSA. The full variable domain, its missing parts supplied by reference TRBV7-2 and TRBJ2-1, is GAGVSQSPSNKVTEKGKDVELRCDPISGHTALYWYRQSLGQGLEFLIYFQGNSAPDKSGLPSDRFSAERTGGSVSTLTIQRTQQEDSAVYLCASSLELVSYNEQFFGPGTRLTVL.